This is a list of T cell receptor beta chains from one sample in a study of CD8+ T cells in alopecia areata. Repertoires were generated with immunoSEQ multiplex PCR, while TCRdb's copy carries only in-frame clones and drops some. Counted here are about 200,000 clones, more than 45% occurring once; the ten biggest clones make up 0.4% to 0.55%. Sample: CD4+ T cells sorted from blood, taken at week 0. The receptors here all came from a human donor with alopecia areata. Each CDR3 is given with its conserved first and last residue. D genes are given only for firm matches. Size tells how often a clone was seen (once, few, many) or the class of an expanded clone, and some rows leave it out.

size: .; J: TRBJ2-7; D: .; V: TRBV4-2; CDR3: CASSQDGRGTSYEQYF; DNA: TGTGCCAGCAGCCAAGATGGCCGGGGAACCTCCTACGAGCAGTACTTC
size: few; J: TRBJ2-1; D: TRBD2; V: TRBV5-1; CDR3: CASGQRGVYNEQFF; DNA: TGCGCCAGCGGTCAGCGGGGGGTCTACAATGAGCAGTTCTTC
size: .; J: TRBJ2-7; D: TRBD2; V: TRBV11-2; CDR3: CASSRPGRGEQYF; DNA: TGTGCCAGCAGCAGACCGGGGAGGGGCGAGCAGTACTTC
size: .; J: TRBJ1-2; D: TRBD1; V: TRBV25-1; CDR3: CASRKDRSYGYTF; DNA: TGTGCCAGCAGGAAGGACAGGTCGTATGGCTACACCTTC
size: .; J: TRBJ2-7; D: TRBD1; V: TRBV5-1; CDR3: CASSRGTDNYEQYF; DNA: TGCGCCAGCAGCCGTGGGACAGACAACTACGAGCAGTACTTC
size: .; J: TRBJ2-7; D: .; V: TRBV9; CDR3: CASSRGGIYEQYF; DNA: TGTGCCAGCAGCCGTGGGGGGATCTACGAGCAGTACTTC
size: .; J: TRBJ2-7; D: TRBD1; V: TRBV7-2; CDR3: CASSRSIGQATYEQYF; DNA: TGTGCCAGCAGCCGATCCATCGGACAGGCGACCTACGAGCAGTACTTC
size: .; J: TRBJ2-3; D: .; V: TRBV11-2; CDR3: CASRTTDTQYF; DNA: TGTGCCAGCAGGACGACAGATACGCAGTATTTT
size: .; J: TRBJ2-3; D: TRBD1; V: TRBV7-7; CDR3: CASSRGQGASDTQYF; DNA: TGTGCTAGCAGCCGGGGACAGGGGGCTTCGGATACGCAGTATTTT
size: .; J: TRBJ2-7; D: TRBD2; V: TRBV7-3; CDR3: CASSPSTAGREQYF; DNA: TGTGCCAGCAGCCCCAGCACAGCGGGGCGGGAGCAGTACTTC
size: once; J: TRBJ1-3; D: TRBD1; V: TRBV30; CDR3: CAWSGTGDGNTIYF; DNA: TGTGCCTGGAGTGGGACAGGGGACGGAAACACCATATATTTT
size: .; J: TRBJ2-2; D: .; V: TRBV29-1; CDR3: CSVYGNTGELFF; DNA: TGCAGCGTTTACGGGAACACCGGGGAGCTGTTTTTT